These 11 T cell receptor beta chains were all obtained from the same sample, sequenced in a study of T cells in Graves' hyperthyroidism and ophthalmopathy. RNA transcripts served as the template for amplifying TCR beta CDR3 regions. A set of HTBI primers served as the primers for a first-round RT-PCR of the TCR CDR3. MiXCR was run by TCRdb on the multiplex PCR reads, yielding one entry per CDR3 protein. The sample lists about 600,000 distinct CDR3 sequences, about 15% seen once, with roughly an eighth in the top ten. Sequencing was carried out using blood. The receptor source for this set is a woman aged 45-65 years with Graves' ophthalmopathy.

This clonotype turned up a few times. The chain combines TRBV28 with TRBJ1-3; D not certain. CDR3 size: 12 residues. Germline loops: CDR1 MDHEN, CDR2 SYDVKM. The V gene lost 2 bases and the J gene lost 7 bases, with 6 bases spanning the gap. CDR3 bases: TGTGCCAGCAGTTTAATGGGGAACACCATATATTTT. It encodes CASSLMGNTIYF.

This clonotype came up a few times. This chain uses TRBV15 with TRBJ2-7, with 12 positions matching TRBD2. Trimming at V came to 3 bases and at J to 4 bases, leaving 7 bases not matched to a gene. Per germline, CDR1 LNHNV and CDR2 YYDKDF (reference sequence). The CDR3 runs 16 residues. The CDR3 region has the DNA TGTGCCACCAGCAGGACTAGCGGGAGTTTGTTGTACGAGCAGTACTTC. This gives the protein CATSRTSGSLLYEQYF.

There are many counts of this clonotype. J is TRBJ2-7 and V is TRBV7-8; D gene ambiguous. V was pared by 1 base and J by 8 bases, with 9 bases between. CDR1 and CDR2 (germline): SGHVS, FQNEAQ. The CDR3 is made up of 12 amino acids. CDR3 sequence: CASSLEGRQQYF. For the CDR3, the DNA is TGTGCCAGCAGCTTAGAGGGCCGCCAGCAGTACTTC.

Here the CDR3 reads CSALGIRTYPLGNEKLFF. The DNA of the CDR3 is TGCAGTGCCCTCGGGATCCGGACATACCCTCTCGGGAATGAAAAACTGTTTTTT. The chain uses TRBV20-1 and TRBJ1-4; D is possibly TRBD1 (5 bases). Trimming pared 6 bases from V and 5 bases from J, leaving 28 bases between. This CDR3 spans 18 amino acids. In germline, CDR1 is DFQATT, CDR2 SNEGSKA (reference sequence).

CDR3 coding DNA: TGTGCCAGCATGACAGGGTCGAGTGAAGCTTTCTTT. This sequence encodes CASMTGSSEAFF. V and J are TRBV6-2 or TRBV6-3 and TRBJ1-1, with 7 bases fitting TRBD1. The CDR3 spans 12 residues. J gave up 7 bases and V 7 bases, and 6 bases lay outside the gene matches. Looked up from germline, CDR1 is MNHEY and CDR2 is SVGEGT.

The CDR3 sequence is CASSISGAAEQFF. CDR3 coding DNA: TGTGCCAGTAGTATAAGTGGGGCAGCTGAGCAGTTCTTC. This chain connects TRBV19 to TRBJ2-1, with D possibly matching TRBD1 (5 bases). The CDR3 loop spans 13 amino acids. The germline V and J ends were trimmed by 2 bases and 9 bases, with 11 bases remaining between them. Germline assignment: CDR1 LNHDA and CDR2 SQIVND (reference sequence).

The rearrangement joins TRBV12-3 or TRBV12-4 to TRBJ2-2; the D gene is possibly TRBD2 (7 bases). Trimming pared 3 bases from V and 5 bases from J, leaving 22 bases between. The CDR3 runs 18 residues. The CDR3 DNA reads TGTGCCAGCAGTTTGGGGGCGCGGCGGGAGTTTCGGACCGGGGAGCTGTTTTTT. Its protein is CASSLGARREFRTGELFF.

This sequence joins TRBV6-1 and TRBJ2-7, with D possibly being TRBD1 (5 bases). V was pared by 5 bases and J by 5 bases, with 10 bases between. Germline CDR1 reads MNHNS; CDR2 reads SASEGT. The CDR3 totals 12 residues. CDR3 DNA: TGTGCCAGCAGTCGGACACGGAACGAGCAGTACTTC. The encoded protein is CASSRTRNEQYF.

The table lists this clonotype with many counts. The gene calls are TRBV24-1 and TRBJ1-5; D not certain. The germline V gene encodes CDR1 KGHDR and CDR2 SFDVKD. CDR3 length: 14 residues. Trimming took off 5 bases at V and 2 bases at J, with 9 bases between the two ends. DNA for the CDR3: TGTGCCACCAGTGGTATAAGTGGCAATCAGCCCCAGCATTTT. Translated, it gives CATSGISGNQPQHF.

There are many counts of this clonotype. V is TRBV5-1 and J is TRBJ2-7; D may be TRBD1 or TRBD2 (5 bases each). CDR3 length: 13 amino acids. Germline loops: CDR1 SGHRS, CDR2 YFSETQ. The germline V and J ends were trimmed by 3 bases and 2 bases, with 9 bases remaining between them. CDR3 in amino acids: CASSWGNTYEQYF. CDR3 bases: TGCGCCAGCAGCTGGGGGAATACCTACGAGCAGTACTTC. Full variable domain (missing parts from reference TRBV5-1 and TRBJ2-7): KAGVTQTPRYLIKTRGQQVTLSCSPISGHRSVSWYQQTPGQGLQFLFEYFSETQRNKGNFPGRFSGRQFSNSRSEMNVSTLELGDSALYLCASSWGNTYEQYFGPGTRLTVT.

The rearrangement links TRBV20-1 to TRBJ2-6; TRBD2 matches at 7 bases. This CDR3 comprises 16 residues. Germline V lookup: CDR1 DFQATT, CDR2 SNEGSKA (reference sequence). Trimming at V came to 2 bases and at J to 1 base, leaving 5 bases not matched to a gene. The CDR3 DNA follows: TGCAGTGCTAGATCAAGAGCGGGATCTGGGGCCAACGTCCTGACTTTC. It encodes CSARSRAGSGANVLTF.